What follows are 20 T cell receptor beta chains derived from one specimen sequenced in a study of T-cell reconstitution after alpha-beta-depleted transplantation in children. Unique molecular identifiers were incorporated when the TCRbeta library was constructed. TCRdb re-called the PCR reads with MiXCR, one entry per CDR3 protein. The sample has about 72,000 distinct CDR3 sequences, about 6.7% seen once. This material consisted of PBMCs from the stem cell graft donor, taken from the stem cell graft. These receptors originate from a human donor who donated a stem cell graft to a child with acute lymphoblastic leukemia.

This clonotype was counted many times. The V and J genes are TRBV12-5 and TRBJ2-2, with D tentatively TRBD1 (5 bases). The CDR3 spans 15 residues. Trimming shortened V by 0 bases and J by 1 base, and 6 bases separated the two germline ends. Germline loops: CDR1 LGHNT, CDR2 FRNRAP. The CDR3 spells CASGLVQGNTGELFF. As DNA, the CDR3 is TGTGCTAGTGGTTTGGTCCAGGGGAACACCGGGGAGCTGTTTTTT.

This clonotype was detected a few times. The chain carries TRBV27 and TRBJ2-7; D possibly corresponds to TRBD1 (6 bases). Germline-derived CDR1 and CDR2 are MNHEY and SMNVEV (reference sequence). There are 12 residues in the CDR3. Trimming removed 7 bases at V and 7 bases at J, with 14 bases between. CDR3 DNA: TGTGCCAGCACCGATCCAGGGGAAGAGCAGTACTTC. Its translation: CASTDPGEEQYF.

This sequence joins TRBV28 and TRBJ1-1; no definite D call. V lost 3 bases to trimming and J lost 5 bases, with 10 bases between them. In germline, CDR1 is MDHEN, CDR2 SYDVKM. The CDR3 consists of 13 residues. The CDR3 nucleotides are TGTGCCAGCAGTTTTTTGCAGAGGACTGAAGCTTTCTTT. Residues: CASSFLQRTEAFF.

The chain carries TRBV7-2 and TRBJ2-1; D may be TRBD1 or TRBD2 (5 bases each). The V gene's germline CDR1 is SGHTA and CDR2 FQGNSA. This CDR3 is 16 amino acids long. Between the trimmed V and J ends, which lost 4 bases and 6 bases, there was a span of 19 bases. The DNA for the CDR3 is TGTGCCAGCAGCTCCTCCGGGCGGGCCCAGGGCAATGAGCAGTTCTTC. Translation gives CASSSSGRAQGNEQFF.

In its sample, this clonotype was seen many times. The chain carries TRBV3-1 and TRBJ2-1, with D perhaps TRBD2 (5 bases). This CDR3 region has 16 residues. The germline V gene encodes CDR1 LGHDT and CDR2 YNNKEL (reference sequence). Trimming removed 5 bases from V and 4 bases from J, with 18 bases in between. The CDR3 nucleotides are TGTGCCAGCAGCAGAGAGCTCGGGGAGCAGTACAATGAGCAGTTCTTC. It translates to CASSRELGEQYNEQFF.

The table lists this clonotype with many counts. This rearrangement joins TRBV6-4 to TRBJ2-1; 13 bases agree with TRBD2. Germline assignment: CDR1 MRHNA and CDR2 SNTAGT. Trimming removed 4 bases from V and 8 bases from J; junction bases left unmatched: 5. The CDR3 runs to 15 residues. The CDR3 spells CASSGGTSGADEQFF. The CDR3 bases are TGTGCCAGCAGTGGGGGGACTAGCGGGGCCGATGAGCAGTTCTTC.

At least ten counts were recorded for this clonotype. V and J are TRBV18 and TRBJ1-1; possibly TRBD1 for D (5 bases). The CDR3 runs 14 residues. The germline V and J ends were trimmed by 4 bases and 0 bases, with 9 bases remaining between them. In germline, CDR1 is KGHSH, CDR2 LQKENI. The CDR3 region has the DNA TGTGCCAGCTCACTGTCGGGGGTGAACACTGAAGCTTTCTTT. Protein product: CASSLSGVNTEAFF.

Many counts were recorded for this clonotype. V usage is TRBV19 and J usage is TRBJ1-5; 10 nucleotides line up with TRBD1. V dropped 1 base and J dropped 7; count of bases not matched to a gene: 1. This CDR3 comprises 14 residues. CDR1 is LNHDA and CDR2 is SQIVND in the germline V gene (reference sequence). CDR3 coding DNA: TGTGCCAGTAGTATAGCGACAGGGGGCCAGCCCCAGCATTTT. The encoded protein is CASSIATGGQPQHF.

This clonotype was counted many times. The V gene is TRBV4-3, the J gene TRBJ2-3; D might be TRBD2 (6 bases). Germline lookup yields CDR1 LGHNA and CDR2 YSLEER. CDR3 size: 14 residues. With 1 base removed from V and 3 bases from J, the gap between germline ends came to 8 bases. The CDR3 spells CASSQGRGTDTQYF. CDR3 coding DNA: TGCGCCAGCAGCCAAGGGAGGGGAACAGATACGCAGTATTTT.

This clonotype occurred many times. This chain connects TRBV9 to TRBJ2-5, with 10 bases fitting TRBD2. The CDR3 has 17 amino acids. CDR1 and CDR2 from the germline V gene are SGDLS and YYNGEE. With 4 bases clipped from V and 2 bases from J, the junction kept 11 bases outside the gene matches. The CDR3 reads CASSLNPSGSGQETQYF. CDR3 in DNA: TGTGCCAGCAGCTTAAATCCTAGCGGGAGCGGTCAAGAGACCCAGTACTTC.

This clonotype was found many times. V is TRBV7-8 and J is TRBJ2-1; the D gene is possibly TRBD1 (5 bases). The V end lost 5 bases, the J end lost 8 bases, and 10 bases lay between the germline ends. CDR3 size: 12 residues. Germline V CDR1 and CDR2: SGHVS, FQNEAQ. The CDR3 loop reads CASSRKGHEQFF. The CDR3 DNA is TGTGCCAGCAGCCGGAAGGGGCATGAGCAGTTCTTC.

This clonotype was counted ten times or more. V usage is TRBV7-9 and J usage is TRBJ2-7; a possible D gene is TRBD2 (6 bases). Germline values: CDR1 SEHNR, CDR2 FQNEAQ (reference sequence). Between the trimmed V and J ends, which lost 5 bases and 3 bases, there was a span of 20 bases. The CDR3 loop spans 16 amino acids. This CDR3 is CASSPPFGRPLYEQYF. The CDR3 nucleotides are TGTGCCAGCAGCCCCCCGTTCGGGAGACCTCTCTACGAGCAGTACTTC.

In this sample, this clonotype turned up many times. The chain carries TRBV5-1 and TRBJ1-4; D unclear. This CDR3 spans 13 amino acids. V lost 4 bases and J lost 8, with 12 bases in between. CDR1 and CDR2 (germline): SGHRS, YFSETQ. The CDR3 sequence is CASSLRQREKLFF. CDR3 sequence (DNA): TGCGCCAGCAGCCTTCGACAACGAGAAAAACTGTTTTTT.

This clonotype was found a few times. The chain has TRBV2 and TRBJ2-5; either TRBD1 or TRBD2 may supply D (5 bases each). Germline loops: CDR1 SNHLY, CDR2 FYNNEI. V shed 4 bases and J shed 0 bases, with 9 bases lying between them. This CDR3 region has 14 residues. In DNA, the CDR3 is TGTGCCAGCAGTGCGGGGACGTACCAAGAGACCCAGTACTTC. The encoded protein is CASSAGTYQETQYF. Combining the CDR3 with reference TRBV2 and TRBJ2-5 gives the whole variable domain EPEVTQTPSHQVTQMGQEVILRCVPISNHLYFYWYRQILGQKVEFLVSFYNNEISEKSEIFDDQFSVERPDGSNFTLKIRSTKLEDSAMYFCASSAGTYQETQYFGPGTRLLVL.

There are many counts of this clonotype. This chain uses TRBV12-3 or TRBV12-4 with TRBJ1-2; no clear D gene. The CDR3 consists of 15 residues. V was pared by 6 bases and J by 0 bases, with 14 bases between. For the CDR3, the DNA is TGTGCCAGCAGCCTACACACGACCGCTAACTATGGCTACACCTTC. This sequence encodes CASSLHTTANYGYTF.

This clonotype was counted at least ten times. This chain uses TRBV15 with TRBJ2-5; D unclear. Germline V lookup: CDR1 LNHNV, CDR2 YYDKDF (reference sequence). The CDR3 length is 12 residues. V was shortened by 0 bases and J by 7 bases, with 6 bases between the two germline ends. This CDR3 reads CATSRDIGTQYF. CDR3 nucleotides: TGTGCCACCAGCAGAGATATCGGGACCCAGTACTTC. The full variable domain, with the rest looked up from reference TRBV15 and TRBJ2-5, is DAMVIQNPRYQVTQFGKPVTLSCSQTLNHNVMYWYQQKSSQAPKLLFHYYDKDFNNEADTPDNFQSRRPNTSFCFLDIRSPGLGDTAMYLCATSRDIGTQYFGPGTRLLVL.

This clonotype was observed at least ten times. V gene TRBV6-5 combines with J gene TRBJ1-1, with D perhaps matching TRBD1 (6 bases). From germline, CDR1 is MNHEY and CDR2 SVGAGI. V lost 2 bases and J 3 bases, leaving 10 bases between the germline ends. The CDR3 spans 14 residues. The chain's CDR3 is CASSYRGQDTEAFF. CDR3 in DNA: TGTGCCAGCAGTTACCGGGGACAAGACACTGAAGCTTTCTTT.

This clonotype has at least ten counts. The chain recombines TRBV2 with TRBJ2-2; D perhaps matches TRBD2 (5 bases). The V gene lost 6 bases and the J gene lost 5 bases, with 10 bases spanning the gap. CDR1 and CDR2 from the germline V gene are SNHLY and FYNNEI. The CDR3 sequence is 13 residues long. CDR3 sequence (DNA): TGTGCCAGCAGAAAGGGAGAGACCGGGGAGCTGTTTTTT. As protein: CASRKGETGELFF.

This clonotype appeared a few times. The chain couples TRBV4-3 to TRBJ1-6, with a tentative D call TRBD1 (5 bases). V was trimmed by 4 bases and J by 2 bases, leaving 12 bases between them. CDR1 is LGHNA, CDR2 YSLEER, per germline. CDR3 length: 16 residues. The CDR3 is CASSRGEGPYNSPLHF. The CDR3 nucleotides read TGCGCCAGCAGCCGCGGGGAGGGGCCCTATAATTCACCCCTCCACTTT.

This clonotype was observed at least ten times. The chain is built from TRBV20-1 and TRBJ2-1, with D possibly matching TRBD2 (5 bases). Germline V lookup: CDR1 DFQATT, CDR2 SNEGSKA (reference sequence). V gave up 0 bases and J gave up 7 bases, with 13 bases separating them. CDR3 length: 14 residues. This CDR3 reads CSARDPRDYNEQFF. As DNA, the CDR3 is TGCAGTGCTAGAGATCCGAGAGACTATAATGAGCAGTTCTTC.